The rows below give T cell receptor beta chains drawn from one sample of a study of vaccination and CD4 T cells after COVID-19. Their cognate antigens are unknown. TCRdb used MiXCR to reprocess the PCR reads, holding one entry per CDR3 protein. The sample has some 11,000 distinct CDR3 sequences; under 75% are singletons. The sequences come from CD4+ T cells from blood, cultured in vitro, collected before SARS-CoV-2 vaccination. The receptors here all came from a human donor who had recovered from COVID-19. CDR3s include the opening cysteine and the closing phenylalanine or tryptophan. A D gene is named only where the DNA matches it firmly. Size is omitted from some rows. Given values are once, few, many or a class for expanded clones.

>16|few|-|TRBJ1-6|TRBV6-5
TGTGCCAGCAGTTACTCGAGGGTCTCCTATAATTCACCCCTCCACTTT
CASSYSRVSYNSPLHF
>15|-|TRBD1|TRBJ1-5|TRBV27
TGTGCCAGCAGTGCCACACAGGGGCTCAATCAGGCCCAGCATTTT
CASSATQGLNQAQHF
>14|-|-|TRBJ2-3|TRBV27
TGTGCCAGCAGTTTAGGTCGCCGCACAGATACGCAGTATTTT
CASSLGRRTDTQYF
>15|-|-|TRBJ2-1|TRBV20-1
TGCAGTGCTGGGACGCAACCAGCAGAAAGGAATGAGCAGTTCTTC
CSAGTQPAERNEQFF
>14|few|-|TRBJ2-7|TRBV20-1
TGCAGTGCTATGCAGGGGCTTAGCTCCTACGAGCAGTACTTC
CSAMQGLSSYEQYF
>14|few|TRBD1|TRBJ1-2|TRBV6-2/TRBV6-3
TGTGCCAGCAGTTCCCCTGACAGGGCCTATGGCTACACCTTC
CASSSPDRAYGYTF
>16|-|TRBD1|TRBJ1-1|TRBV2
TGTGCCAGCATACCGGGACAGGGGGCGATGAACACTGAAGCTTTCTTT
CASIPGQGAMNTEAFF
>16|-|TRBD2|TRBJ2-1|TRBV15
TGTGCCACCAGCAGACGGAGCGGGGGCGCCTCAGGTGAGCAGTTCTTC
CATSRRSGGASGEQFF
>14|-|-|TRBJ1-1|TRBV19
TGTGCCAGTAGTATTGGGCCCGAGAACACTGAAGCTTTCTTT
CASSIGPENTEAFF
>12|-|-|TRBJ2-3|TRBV20-1
TGCAGTGCCCAACGGGTCGCAGATACGCAGTATTTT
CSAQRVADTQYF
>13|-|-|TRBJ2-3|TRBV7-2
TGTGCCAGCAGCTTTTCGATCCCAGATACGCAGTATTTT
CASSFSIPDTQYF
>16|few|TRBD2|TRBJ2-5|TRBV6-5
TGTGCCAGCAGTTACTCTTCGACTAGCGCTCAAGAGACCCAGTACTTC
CASSYSSTSAQETQYF
>11|-|-|TRBJ1-1|TRBV4-1
TGCGCCACCCAGGGGAACACTGAAGCTTTCTTT
CATQGNTEAFF
>13|-|-|TRBJ2-7|TRBV20-1
TGCAGTGCTAGCCTTCAGGGGATGCGCGAGCAGTACTTC
CSASLQGMREQYF
>13|few|-|TRBJ1-2|TRBV20-1
TGCAGTGCTAGAGAACCCAGGGACCATGGCTACACCTTC
CSAREPRDHGYTF
>15|-|-|TRBJ2-3|TRBV6-1
TGTGCCAGCAGTACACGGACATCCGGGGCGGATACGCAGTATTTT
CASSTRTSGADTQYF
>14|-|TRBD1|TRBJ1-2|TRBV20-1
TGCAGTGCACGAAGAGACAGGGGAATCGGCGGCTACACCTTC
CSARRDRGIGGYTF
>13|few|TRBD1|TRBJ1-2|TRBV20-1
TGCAGTGTTCCCGGGACAGGGACAAGTGGCTACACCTTC
CSVPGTGTSGYTF
>16|-|TRBD2|TRBJ2-5|TRBV6-2/TRBV6-3
TGTGCCAGCAGTTACTGGCTAGCGGGGGGCGGAGAGACCCAGTACTTC
CASSYWLAGGGETQYF
>14|few|-|TRBJ1-5|TRBV19
TGTGCCAGTAGTAGGAGAGCGGGGCTGGAGCCCCAGCATTTT
CASSRRAGLEPQHF
>11|-|-|TRBJ1-4|TRBV20-1
TGCAGTGTGGGGGGGGATGAAAAACTGTTTTTT
CSVGGDEKLFF
>13|-|-|TRBJ1-2|TRBV7-2
TGTGCCAGCAGCTTAAGGACCGGACGTGGCTACACCTTC
CASSLRTGRGYTF
>15|-|-|TRBJ1-1|TRBV7-9
TGTGCCAGCAGCTTAGAAGGCAGGGGGAACACTGAAGCTTTCTTT
CASSLEGRGNTEAFF
>12|few|TRBD1|TRBJ1-4|TRBV20-1
TGCAGTGCTCGCCGACAGGGTGAAAAACTGTTTTTT
CSARRQGEKLFF
>13|-|-|TRBJ2-7|TRBV7-9
TGTGCCAGCAGCAGGGACACTACCTACGAGCAGTACTTC
CASSRDTTYEQYF
>15|few|-|TRBJ2-7|TRBV19
TGTGCCAGTAGTATCGAGCATATCGAATTCCGAGAGCAGTACTTC
CASSIEHIEFREQYF
>12|-|-|TRBJ1-2|TRBV7-9
TGTGCCAGCAGCGCAGACACCGGGGGCTACACCTTC
CASSADTGGYTF
>15|-|-|TRBJ2-7|TRBV27
TGTGCCAGCAGATTTCGTGACGGGAGAAGTTACGAGCAGTACTTC
CASRFRDGRSYEQYF
>16|-|TRBD1|TRBJ1-5|TRBV19
TGTGCCAGTACTGACAGGGGAGGGGGTAGCAATCAGCCCCAGCATTTT
CASTDRGGGSNQPQHF
>14|-|-|TRBJ1-3|TRBV7-9
TGTGCCAGCAGCCCAGGGACCTGGGGAAACACCATATATTTT
CASSPGTWGNTIYF
>15|-|-|TRBJ1-1|TRBV6-1
TGTGCCAGCAAATACACCTCGATAGAGGTTACTGAAGCTTTCTTT
CASKYTSIEVTEAFF
>16|-|-|TRBJ2-1|TRBV20-1
TGCAGTGCTAGAAGGCGAGCATCTCTTACCTACAATGAGCAGTTCTTC
CSARRRASLTYNEQFF
>17|-|TRBD2|TRBJ2-5|TRBV2
TGTGCCAGCAGTGCACGGAGGGCGGGGGGGCAGGAAGAGACCCAGTACTTC
CASSARRAGGQEETQYF
>12|-|-|TRBJ1-1|TRBV2
TGTGCCACCCCCCCGTCCGGCACTGAAGCTTTCTTT
CATPPSGTEAFF
>11|-|-|TRBJ1-2|TRBV7-9
TGTGCCAGCAGCTTAGTCGATGGCTACACCTTC
CASSLVDGYTF
>16|few|-|TRBJ2-5|TRBV24-1
TGTGCCACCAGTGATTTTCAGGGACCCGGGCAAGAGACCCAGTACTTC
CATSDFQGPGQETQYF
>14|-|-|TRBJ2-5|TRBV20-1
TGCAGTGCTAGAGCGCCTTTAGCGCAGGAGACCCAGTACTTC
CSARAPLAQETQYF
>15|-|TRBD1|TRBJ1-2|TRBV6-1
TGTGCCAGCAGTGATCCGGGACAGGGAAACTATGGCTACACCTTC
CASSDPGQGNYGYTF
>16|-|-|TRBJ2-1|TRBV29-1
TGCAGCGTTGAAGGTCTCGAGGGGGGCTCCTACAATGAGCAGTTCTTC
CSVEGLEGGSYNEQFF
>14|-|-|TRBJ1-1|TRBV19
TGTGCCAGTAGTATAGCTCAGGGCCCCACTGAAGCTTTCTTT
CASSIAQGPTEAFF
>17|once|TRBD2|TRBJ2-3|TRBV11-3
TGTGCCAGCAGCTCCGGGACTAGCGGGGAAAGCACAGATACGCAGTATTTT
CASSSGTSGESTDTQYF
>17|-|TRBD1|TRBJ1-1|TRBV19
TGTGCCAGTAGTGTCCAGGGGGCGCGCTATAAGGGCACTGAAGCTTTCTTT
CASSVQGARYKGTEAFF
>15|few|TRBD1|TRBJ1-1|TRBV20-1
TGCAGTGCTACAGGGGGGGTCGTAACGGACACTGAAGCTTTCTTT
CSATGGVVTDTEAFF
>13|-|-|TRBJ1-5|TRBV6-1
TGTGCCAGCAGACAGGGCAGCAATCAGCCCCAGCATTTT
CASRQGSNQPQHF
>15|few|-|TRBJ2-1|TRBV24-1
TGTGCCACCGGAGGTGGGTGGGCCGGGACAAATGAGCAGTTCTTC
CATGGGWAGTNEQFF
>15|-|-|TRBJ1-1|TRBV28
TGTGCCAGCTCTATGGACCAACGTATGAACACTGAAGCTTTCTTT
CASSMDQRMNTEAFF
>13|-|-|TRBJ1-1|TRBV6-1
TGTGCCAGCGGAATACGGACTAACACTGAAGCTTTCTTT
CASGIRTNTEAFF
>15|-|-|TRBJ2-1|TRBV7-2
TGTGCCAGCAGCCCGCGGCAGGGGGGTTTGGGTGAGCAGTTCTTC
CASSPRQGGLGEQFF